These 5 T cell receptor beta chains were sequenced from one sample in a study of identical twins. MiXCR, run by TCRdb on the 5' RACE reads, gives a single entry per CDR3 protein. This sample carries 450,000 or so distinct CDR3 sequences, around 14% of them seen once, and the ten largest clones take 0.52%. The same sample was also studied in work on yellow fever vaccine responses in identical twins.

Sequenced input: CD4+ T cells sorted from blood. These receptors all stem from a young woman in good health.

In its sample, this clonotype was seen a few times. The chain carries TRBV29-1 and TRBJ2-7; D assignment may be TRBD1 or TRBD2 (5 bases each). CDR3 length: 15 residues. V dropped 7 bases and J dropped 0 bases, with 19 bases sitting between them. The germline CDR1 and CDR2 sequences are SQVTM and ANQGSEA. The CDR3 nucleotides are TGCAGCGGTACCCAGTCCGAGGGGAGCTCCTACGAGCAGTACTTC. Protein sequence: CSGTQSEGSSYEQYF.

This chain links TRBV5-1 with TRBJ2-2, with 14 bases matching TRBD2. Germline V gene lookup returns CDR1 SGHRS and CDR2 YFSETQ. V was pared by 3 bases and J by 6 bases, with 7 bases of the junction left unmatched. The CDR3 length is 17 residues. CDR3 sequence: CASSSLGLAGGAGELFF. CDR3 sequence (DNA): TGCGCCAGCAGCTCCCTCGGACTAGCGGGGGGCGCCGGGGAGCTGTTTTTT.

This clonotype appeared a few times. The chain combines TRBV4-3 with TRBJ2-1; 15 bases align to TRBD2. CDR3 length equals 19 residues. The germline gives CDR1 LGHNA, CDR2 YSLEER. J lost 6 bases, V lost 0 bases, and 9 bases had no gene match. The CDR3 loop is CASSQESGGTSGRTNEQFF. The CDR3, as DNA: TGCGCCAGCAGCCAAGAGAGCGGGGGGACTAGCGGGAGGACCAATGAGCAGTTCTTC.

This clonotype was picked up many times. This sequence joins TRBV5-1 and TRBJ2-1, with TRBD2 matching 11 bases. Germline values: CDR1 SGHRS, CDR2 YFSETQ. V trimming: 3 bases; J trimming: 0 bases; junction bases outside the gene matches: 14. CDR3 length: 20 amino acids. CDR3 sequence: CASSYSSGRTLNSSYNEQFF. In DNA, the CDR3 is TGCGCCAGCAGCTATTCTAGCGGGAGGACCCTAAACAGCTCCTACAATGAGCAGTTCTTC.

There are a few counts of this clonotype. This rearrangement joins TRBV6-5 to TRBJ2-2, with 10 bases matching TRBD2. This CDR3 is 18 amino acids long. V was clipped by 2 bases and J by 1 base; unmatched bases: 7. From germline, CDR1 is MNHEY and CDR2 SVGAGI. The CDR3 nucleotides are TGTGCCAGCAGTTACACCACACTAGCGGGGTTGAACACCGGGGAGCTGTTTTTT. This sequence encodes CASSYTTLAGLNTGELFF.